The 25 T cell receptor beta chains given below trace back to one sample, sequenced in a study of T-cell memory formation after mild COVID-19. TCRdb called the 5' RACE reads again in MiXCR, with one record for every CDR3 protein. Among a few hundred thousand distinct CDR3 sequences listed, about a fifth were seen once. The sequenced sample consisted of PBMCs or a T cell subset sorted from them (not recorded which). All receptors derive from an adult woman who had mild COVID-19 (a few samples of this study predate the infection). Cell type and time point are not known.

This clonotype was counted only a few times. V usage is TRBV5-1 and J usage is TRBJ1-1; no clear D gene. Deletions cut 2 bases from V and 6 bases from J, with 14 bases between. CDR1 and CDR2 (germline): SGHRS, YFSETQ. The CDR3 totals 14 residues. The CDR3 loop reads CASSFERVGAEAFF. As DNA, the CDR3 is TGCGCCAGCAGCTTTGAAAGGGTGGGCGCTGAAGCTTTCTTT.

This clonotype occurred a few times. This chain joins TRBV5-1 and TRBJ2-3, with a possible D match to TRBD1 (6 bases). The length of the CDR3 is 13 residues. With 4 bases removed from V and 6 bases from J, the gap between germline ends came to 12 bases. Germline V gene lookup returns CDR1 SGHRS and CDR2 YFSETQ. The CDR3 loop reads CASSPDSPDTQYF. The CDR3 DNA reads TGCGCCAGCAGCCCGGACAGTCCGGATACGCAGTATTTT.

This chain joins TRBV5-1 and TRBJ2-6; the match to TRBD1 covers 10 bases. CDR3 length: 18 residues. With 4 bases clipped from V and 1 base from J, the junction kept 8 bases outside the gene matches. The V gene's germline CDR1 is SGHRS and CDR2 YFSETQ. In nucleotides, the CDR3 is TGCGCCAGCAGCCCAACGACAGGGGGCGCGTCTGGGGCCAACGTCCTGACTTTC. Translating it yields CASSPTTGGASGANVLTF.

This clonotype has ten or more counts. The chain combines TRBV3-1 with TRBJ1-5, with D unresolved. This CDR3 spans 12 amino acids. V was trimmed by 5 bases and J by 5 bases, leaving 7 bases between them. Germline V gene sequence: CDR1 LGHDT, CDR2 YNNKEL (reference sequence). The CDR3 DNA is TGTGCCAGCAGCTCGCTGGATCAGCCCCAGCATTTT. This sequence encodes CASSSLDQPQHF.

CDR3 region: CATSDPGGGWLADTQYF. CDR3 coding DNA: TGTGCCACCAGTGACCCTGGAGGCGGGTGGCTCGCAGATACGCAGTATTTT. The V and J genes are TRBV24-1 and TRBJ2-3; possible D gene TRBD2, 5 bases. V was cut by 4 bases and J by 4 bases, with 20 bases left in between. CDR1 is KGHDR, CDR2 SFDVKD, per germline. The CDR3 contains 17 residues.

The rearrangement links TRBV19 to TRBJ1-6; 10 nucleotides line up with TRBD1. The V gene end was trimmed by 4 bases and the J gene end by 6 bases; junction bases not matched to a gene: 3. The germline V gene encodes CDR1 LNHDA and CDR2 SQIVND (reference sequence). This CDR3 region has 15 residues. The CDR3 bases are TGTGCCAGTAGTACGGGACAGGGGCTTAATTCACCCCTCCACTTT. As protein: CASSTGQGLNSPLHF.

This clonotype was observed a few times. The chain has TRBV18 and TRBJ1-5, with a possible D match to TRBD1 (6 bases). Deletions cut 2 bases from V and 5 bases from J, with 22 bases between. The germline V gene has CDR1 KGHSH and CDR2 LQKENI. This CDR3 has 18 residues. CDR3 amino acids: CASSPGGLDRGWDQPQHF. The CDR3 DNA follows: TGTGCCAGCTCACCAGGGGGCTTGGATCGAGGGTGGGATCAGCCCCAGCATTTT. Looking up the rest from reference TRBV18 and TRBJ1-5 gives the full variable domain: NAGVMQNPRHLVRRRGQEARLRCSPMKGHSHVYWYRQLPEEGLKFMVYLQKENIIDESGMPKERFSAEFPKEGPSILRIQQVVRGDSAAYFCASSPGGLDRGWDQPQHFGDGTRLSIL.

J is TRBJ2-7 and V is TRBV4-1; TRBD2 might be the D (7 bases). Germline assignment: CDR1 MGHRA and CDR2 YSYEKL. The V gene lost 0 bases and the J gene lost 2 bases, with 11 bases spanning the gap. CDR3 size: 15 residues. CDR3 loop: CASSQEAGATYEQYF. CDR3 DNA sequence: TGCGCCAGCAGCCAAGAGGCGGGGGCTACCTACGAGCAGTACTTC.

The genes are TRBV18 and TRBJ1-1; the match to TRBD1 covers 10 bases. The CDR3 runs 16 residues. Per germline, CDR1 KGHSH and CDR2 LQKENI. V gave up 1 base and J gave up 1 base; unmatched junction bases: 3. This CDR3 reads CASSPQTGGTNTEAFF. Here the CDR3 DNA reads TGTGCCAGCTCACCACAGACAGGGGGCACGAACACTGAAGCTTTCTTT.

The chain joins TRBV7-9 to TRBJ1-6; 7 bases are a match to TRBD1. CDR1 is SEHNR and CDR2 is FQNEAQ in the germline V gene (reference sequence). Losses at the gene ends were 6 bases for V and 7 bases for J; bases not matched to a gene: 6. The CDR3 spans 14 residues. Written as DNA, the CDR3 is TGTGCCAGCAGTCGGGACAGATTCAATTCACCCCTCCACTTT. Encoded protein: CASSRDRFNSPLHF.

This clonotype was recorded at least ten times. A junction boundary mismatches the germline segment, possibly from a read error. The genes are TRBV29-1 and TRBJ2-5, with 8 bases aligning to TRBD2. The CDR3 is made up of 9 amino acids. Germline CDR1 reads SQVTM; CDR2 reads ANQGSEA. The CDR3 bases are TGCAGCGTTATGACTAGCGTGCCCTTC. Amino acids: CSVMTSVPF.

The CDR3 sequence: CASSLGLAHSYEQYF. CDR3 in DNA: TGTGCCAGCAGCTTAGGACTAGCCCATTCCTACGAGCAGTACTTC. The chain couples TRBV11-2 to TRBJ2-7; the match to TRBD2 covers 7 bases. CDR3 length equals 15 residues. Germline CDR1 is SGHAT and CDR2 is FQNNGV. The J segment lost 1 base and the V segment lost 1 base, leaving 4 bases of the junction unmatched. The whole variable domain, filled in from reference TRBV11-2 and TRBJ2-7, reads EAGVAQSPRYKIIEKRQSVAFWCNPISGHATLYWYQQILGQGPKLLIQFQNNGVVDDSQLPKDRFSAERLKGVDSTLKIQPAKLEDSAVYLCASSLGLAHSYEQYFGPGTRLTVT.

The CDR3 nucleotides are TGTGCCTGGACAAGTTCCGGGACCCAGTACTTC. Its protein is CAWTSSGTQYF. The chain is built from TRBV30 and TRBJ2-5; no clear D gene. The CDR3 runs to 11 residues. V shed 4 bases and J shed 7 bases, with 10 bases lying between them. Looked up from germline, CDR1 is GTSNPN and CDR2 is SVGIG (reference sequence).

The chain carries TRBV6-1 and TRBJ2-1, with D perhaps TRBD2 (5 bases). CDR3 size: 14 residues. The V and J ends lost 2 bases and 4 bases respectively, with 9 bases between them. Germline CDR1 MNHNS, CDR2 SASEGT. CDR3 bases: TGTGCCAGCAGTGAAAGTAGCGTATACAATGAGCAGTTCTTC. It specifies CASSESSVYNEQFF.

The table lists this clonotype with a few counts. The J gene is TRBJ2-3, the V gene TRBV7-6, with D possibly called TRBD1 or TRBD2 (6 bases each). The CDR3 length is 15 residues. CDR1 and CDR2 (germline): SGHVS, FNYEAQ. The V and J ends lost 4 bases and 2 bases respectively, with 13 bases between them. CDR3 amino acids: CASSSPGDNTDTQYF. The DNA of the CDR3 is TGTGCCAGCAGCTCTCCGGGGGACAACACAGATACGCAGTATTTT.

V usage is TRBV5-1 and J usage is TRBJ2-3; D may be TRBD1 (5 bases). V shed 1 base and J shed 4 bases, with 10 bases lying between them. There are 14 residues in the CDR3. Germline V lookup: CDR1 SGHRS, CDR2 YFSETQ. Here the CDR3 DNA reads TGCGCCAGCAGCTTGTGGGGCCTCGCAGATACGCAGTATTTT. This encodes CASSLWGLADTQYF.

This clonotype appeared a few times. The V call is TRBV5-1, the J call TRBJ2-7; TRBD1 might be the D (6 bases). Trimming cost V 4 bases and J 1 base, with 21 bases left between them. The CDR3 runs to 17 residues. Germline V gives CDR1 SGHRS, CDR2 YFSETQ. The CDR3 is CASSLRDFRDISYEQYF. In DNA, the CDR3 is TGCGCCAGCAGCCTTCGAGATTTTCGGGACATTTCCTACGAGCAGTACTTC.

This chain connects TRBV24-1 to TRBJ2-7; 9 bases align to TRBD2. The J segment lost 5 bases and the V segment lost 4 bases, leaving 8 bases of the junction unmatched. Germline CDR1 reads KGHDR; CDR2 reads SFDVKD. The CDR3 covers 15 residues. CDR3 region: CATSDPRTSVDEQYF. The CDR3 bases are TGTGCCACCAGTGACCCTCGGACTAGCGTAGACGAGCAGTACTTC.

There are a few counts of this clonotype. This chain connects TRBV7-2 to TRBJ1-2; D is undetermined. The V end lost 1 base, the J end lost 9 bases, and 9 bases lay between the germline ends. Per germline, CDR1 SGHTA and CDR2 FQGNSA. This CDR3 spans 12 amino acids. CDR3 in DNA: TGTGCCAGCAGCTTAGAATTAGGGCGCTACACCTTC. Protein: CASSLELGRYTF.

This rearrangement joins TRBV6-5 to TRBJ1-2, with D unresolved. CDR3 size: 14 residues. The V end lost 0 bases, the J end lost 2 bases, and 7 bases lay between the germline ends. CDR1 and CDR2 (germline): MNHEY, SVGAGI. In nucleotides, the CDR3 is TGTGCCAGCAGTTACTCCCCGGCGAACTATGGCTACACCTTC. This codes for CASSYSPANYGYTF.

In this sample, this clonotype turned up a few times. The chain couples TRBV12-3 or TRBV12-4 to TRBJ2-2; 7 bases align to TRBD2. V gave up 7 bases and J gave up 5 bases; unmatched junction bases: 10. The CDR3 runs 15 residues. CDR3: CASIMGGPGTGELFF. The CDR3 nucleotides are TGTGCCAGCATCATGGGAGGGCCGGGGACCGGGGAGCTGTTTTTT.

This clonotype has at least ten counts. V and J are TRBV27 and TRBJ2-3, with no clear D. Germline-derived CDR1 and CDR2 are MNHEY and SMNVEV (reference sequence). The length of the CDR3 is 17 residues. Trimming took off 5 bases at V and 0 bases at J, with 18 bases between the two ends. The CDR3 spells CASSRSPRVWSTDTQYF. The CDR3, as DNA: TGTGCCAGCAGTCGCAGCCCCCGGGTCTGGAGCACAGATACGCAGTATTTT.

This chain joins TRBV13 and TRBJ1-2; no reliable D call. The germline CDR1 and CDR2 sequences are PRHDT and FYEKMQ (reference sequence). V was cut by 5 bases and J by 7 bases, with 23 bases left in between. This CDR3 has 16 amino acids. The CDR3, as DNA: TGTGCCAGCAGCCTAAGCCCGGATGCCTCCCCTACTGGCTACACCTTC. Translation gives CASSLSPDASPTGYTF.

The rearrangement joins TRBV12-3 or TRBV12-4 to TRBJ1-1; 9 bases match TRBD1. The ends lost 6 bases at V and 7 bases at J; junction bases unmatched: 9. CDR3 length: 14 residues. In nucleotides, the CDR3 is TGTGCCAGCAGCTGGGGACAGGGTAGGGTTGAAGCTTTCTTT. Translation: CASSWGQGRVEAFF.

A few counts support this clonotype. The rearrangement uses TRBV30 and TRBJ2-7; TRBD2 matches 7 bases. Germline V gene data show CDR1 as GTSNPN and CDR2 as SVGIG (reference sequence). J lost 4 bases, V lost 5 bases, and 8 bases had no gene match. There are 13 residues in the CDR3. The CDR3 here is CAWRTRGVYEQYF. For the CDR3, the DNA is TGTGCCTGGCGGACTAGAGGAGTTTACGAGCAGTACTTC. The full variable domain, its missing parts supplied by reference TRBV30 and TRBJ2-7, is SQTIHQWPATLVQPVGSPLSLECTVEGTSNPNLYWYRQAAGRGLQLLFYSVGIGQISSEVPQNLSASRPQDRQFILSSKKLLLSDSGFYLCAWRTRGVYEQYFGPGTRLTVT.